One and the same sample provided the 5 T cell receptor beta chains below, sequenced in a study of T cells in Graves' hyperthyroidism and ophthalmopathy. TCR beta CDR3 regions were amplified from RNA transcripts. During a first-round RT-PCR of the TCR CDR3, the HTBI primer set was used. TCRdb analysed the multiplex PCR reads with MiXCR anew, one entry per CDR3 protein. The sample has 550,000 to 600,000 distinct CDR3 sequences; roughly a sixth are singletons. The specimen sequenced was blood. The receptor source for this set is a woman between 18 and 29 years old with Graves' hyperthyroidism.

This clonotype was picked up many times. The DNA for the CDR3 is TGCAGTGCTAGAGCGGCGGGAGGGGGGGCAGATACGCAGTATTTT. This translates into CSARAAGGGADTQYF. The genes are TRBV20-1 and TRBJ2-3, with TRBD2 matching 9 bases. Germline V CDR1 and CDR2: DFQATT, SNEGSKA (reference sequence). This CDR3 has 15 amino acids. V dropped 1 base and J dropped 4; count of bases not matched to a gene: 6.

The CDR3 sequence: CSAISGGAIIQYF. The CDR3 DNA reads as TGCAGTGCCATTAGCGGGGGGGCGATCATTCAGTACTTC. The chain uses TRBV20-1 and TRBJ2-4, with 11 bases identical to TRBD2. The V gene's germline CDR1 is DFQATT and CDR2 SNEGSKA (reference sequence). With V trimmed by 6 bases and J by 9 bases, 7 bases remained unmatched. There are 13 residues in the CDR3.

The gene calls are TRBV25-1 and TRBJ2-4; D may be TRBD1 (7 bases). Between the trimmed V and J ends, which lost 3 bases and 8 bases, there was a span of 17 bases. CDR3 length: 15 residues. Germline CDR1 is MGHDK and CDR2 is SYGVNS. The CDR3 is CASSEGGQFPDIQYF. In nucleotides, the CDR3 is TGTGCCAGCAGTGAGGGGGGACAGTTTCCGGACATTCAGTACTTC.

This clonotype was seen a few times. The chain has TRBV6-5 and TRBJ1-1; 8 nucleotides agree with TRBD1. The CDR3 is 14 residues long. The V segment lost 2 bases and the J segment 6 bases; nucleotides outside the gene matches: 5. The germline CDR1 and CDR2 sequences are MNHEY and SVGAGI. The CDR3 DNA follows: TGTGCCAGCAGTTACGACAGGGGTGGATCTGAAGCTTTCTTT. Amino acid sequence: CASSYDRGGSEAFF.

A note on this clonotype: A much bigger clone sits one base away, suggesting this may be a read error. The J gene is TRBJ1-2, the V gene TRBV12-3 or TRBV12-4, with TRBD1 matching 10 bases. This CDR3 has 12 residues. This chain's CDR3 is CAADRGQGGYIF. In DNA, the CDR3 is TGTGCCGCAGACAGGGGGCAGGGTGGCTACATCTTC.